This TCR beta chain was recovered during a study of cytomegalovirus exposure and HLA in healthy donors. The CDR3 runs to 13 residues. CDR1 is SQVTM and CDR2 is ANQGSEA in the germline V gene. V lost 7 bases to trimming and J lost 4 bases, with 13 bases between them. Clones were sequenced by immunoSEQ multiplex PCR, and TCRdb holds only the in-frame ones, with some missing. The sample gives 120,000 or so clones, 86% of which show up once; around 5% is in the top ten. The specimen sequenced was PBMCs. V is TRBV29-1 and J is TRBJ2-2; tentatively, D is TRBD2 (7 bases). This sequence was found in a man aged 18 to 30 in good health and CMV-seronegative. CDR3 coding DNA: TGCAGCGGCGGGGGCAGAAGCACCGGGGAGCTGTTTTTT. Translating it yields CSGGGRSTGELFF.